This T cell receptor (beta chain) was sequenced for a study of blood T cells in healthy people across ages (dated by TCRdb to between 2014 and 2016). For the study in its entirety: Template switching captured roughly one uniquely barcoded TCR beta cDNA molecule per two T cells in model experiments. To track age-related changes in TCR beta repertoire diversity, the study relied on deep sequencing normalized with unique cDNA molecular identifiers. To avoid experimental bias, donors of different ages were randomly spread across the sequencing lanes. Four age groups were formed from the donors: young (average around 15 years), middle-aged (around 41), aged (62) and long-lived (less than 85). The study analyzed two additional independent replicas of 1 million unique cDNA reads from the same blood draw for two donors, one aged 18 to 29 and one aged 80 or older. The paper as a whole reports these results and caveats: As age increased, observed TCR beta diversity per million T cells dropped in a roughly linear way, and a significant reduction was already evident by age 40. Compared with the aged group, more naive CD4+ T cells, fewer expanded clones and increased TCR diversity were shown by the long-lived group, suggesting age selection. Donor CMV infection status was unknown, potentially confounding age-related changes in expanded clonotypes. Since profiling was done on bulk unsorted PBMCs, naive and antigen-experienced compartments could not be conclusively compared. Total diversity estimates from one million sequenced T cells were considered lower bounds and underestimates. Observed TCR beta diversity correlated strongly with the percentage of naive T cells measured by flow cytometry.

Libraries were built with 5' RACE. Sequencing was carried out with an Illumina HiSeq 2500. A second PCR of about 6 to 11 cycles was run with a J-beta primer mix and a sample-barcoded 5' primer. Each TCR beta cDNA molecule received a unique molecular identifier from a template-switch 5' adaptor carrying 12 random nucleotides. At least 2.5 million CDR3-containing paired-end reads were obtained from each sample. The Mint cDNA synthesis kit, primed by a TRBC-specific oligonucleotide, was used to synthesize first-strand cDNA from all RNA. Following uracil-DNA glycosylase treatment, a first 18-cycle PCR with universal primers M1SS and BC2_uni_R was performed on all cDNA. The source study handled its data this way. For normalization, 1 million high-quality reads were randomly selected from each sample, with every read carrying a distinct molecular identifier. Reads sharing molecular identifiers were discarded rather than binned into consensus sequences. CDR3 identification, clonotype clustering and error correction used MiTCR with a Q25 quality threshold and the strictest error-elimination algorithm. Lower-bound total TCR beta diversity was estimated with a nonparametric unseen species model using Euler transformation. TCRdb redid the processing of the public reads, applying fastp at Q25 and MiXCR, and retained in-frame beta chains. Under each unique CDR3 protein, matching rows form one entry showing the most common genes and DNA. Clone size and V and J calls follow TCRdb, not the original study. The sample data list about 1.7 million distinct CDR3 sequences, and 28% of these were observed just once. The top ten constitute 7% to 9% of the sample.

Reading the germline V gene gives CDR1 SGHTA and CDR2 FQGNSA. From V the trimming removes 7 bases and from J it removes 10 bases, while the gene matches leave 15 bases of the junction unaccounted for. The CDR3 measures 15 amino acids from cysteine to phenylalanine. Kept here is only the CDR3 DNA, which spans 45 bases and is read in frame from base 1. The donors were about 40 Caucasian individuals from Russia, aged 6 to 90 years, who were systemically healthy. Each donor gave around 9.5 milliliters of peripheral blood, collected into EDTA-treated Vacutainer tubes. Ficoll-Paque density-gradient centrifugation was used to isolate PBMCs, with at least 6 million obtained per sample. Total RNA, at least 6 micrograms per sample, was extracted from PBMCs with Trizol reagent. For every donor, flow cytometry on a PBMC aliquot measured the percentage of naive CD45RAhigh/CD27high T cells. This clonotype showed up just a few times. No antigen is known for it. This may be a read error: a much more frequent sequence differs by one nucleotide.

Sequencing was carried out using blood. This sequence uses TRBV7-2 and TRBJ2-1, with 8 middle bases fitting TRBD1. The TCR originated in a woman aged 30 to 39 in good health. The CDR3 reads as follows: CASNPGQGNGNEQFF. Read as DNA, the sequence is TGTGCCAGCAACCCTGGACAGGGCAACGGAAACGAGCAGTTCTTC.